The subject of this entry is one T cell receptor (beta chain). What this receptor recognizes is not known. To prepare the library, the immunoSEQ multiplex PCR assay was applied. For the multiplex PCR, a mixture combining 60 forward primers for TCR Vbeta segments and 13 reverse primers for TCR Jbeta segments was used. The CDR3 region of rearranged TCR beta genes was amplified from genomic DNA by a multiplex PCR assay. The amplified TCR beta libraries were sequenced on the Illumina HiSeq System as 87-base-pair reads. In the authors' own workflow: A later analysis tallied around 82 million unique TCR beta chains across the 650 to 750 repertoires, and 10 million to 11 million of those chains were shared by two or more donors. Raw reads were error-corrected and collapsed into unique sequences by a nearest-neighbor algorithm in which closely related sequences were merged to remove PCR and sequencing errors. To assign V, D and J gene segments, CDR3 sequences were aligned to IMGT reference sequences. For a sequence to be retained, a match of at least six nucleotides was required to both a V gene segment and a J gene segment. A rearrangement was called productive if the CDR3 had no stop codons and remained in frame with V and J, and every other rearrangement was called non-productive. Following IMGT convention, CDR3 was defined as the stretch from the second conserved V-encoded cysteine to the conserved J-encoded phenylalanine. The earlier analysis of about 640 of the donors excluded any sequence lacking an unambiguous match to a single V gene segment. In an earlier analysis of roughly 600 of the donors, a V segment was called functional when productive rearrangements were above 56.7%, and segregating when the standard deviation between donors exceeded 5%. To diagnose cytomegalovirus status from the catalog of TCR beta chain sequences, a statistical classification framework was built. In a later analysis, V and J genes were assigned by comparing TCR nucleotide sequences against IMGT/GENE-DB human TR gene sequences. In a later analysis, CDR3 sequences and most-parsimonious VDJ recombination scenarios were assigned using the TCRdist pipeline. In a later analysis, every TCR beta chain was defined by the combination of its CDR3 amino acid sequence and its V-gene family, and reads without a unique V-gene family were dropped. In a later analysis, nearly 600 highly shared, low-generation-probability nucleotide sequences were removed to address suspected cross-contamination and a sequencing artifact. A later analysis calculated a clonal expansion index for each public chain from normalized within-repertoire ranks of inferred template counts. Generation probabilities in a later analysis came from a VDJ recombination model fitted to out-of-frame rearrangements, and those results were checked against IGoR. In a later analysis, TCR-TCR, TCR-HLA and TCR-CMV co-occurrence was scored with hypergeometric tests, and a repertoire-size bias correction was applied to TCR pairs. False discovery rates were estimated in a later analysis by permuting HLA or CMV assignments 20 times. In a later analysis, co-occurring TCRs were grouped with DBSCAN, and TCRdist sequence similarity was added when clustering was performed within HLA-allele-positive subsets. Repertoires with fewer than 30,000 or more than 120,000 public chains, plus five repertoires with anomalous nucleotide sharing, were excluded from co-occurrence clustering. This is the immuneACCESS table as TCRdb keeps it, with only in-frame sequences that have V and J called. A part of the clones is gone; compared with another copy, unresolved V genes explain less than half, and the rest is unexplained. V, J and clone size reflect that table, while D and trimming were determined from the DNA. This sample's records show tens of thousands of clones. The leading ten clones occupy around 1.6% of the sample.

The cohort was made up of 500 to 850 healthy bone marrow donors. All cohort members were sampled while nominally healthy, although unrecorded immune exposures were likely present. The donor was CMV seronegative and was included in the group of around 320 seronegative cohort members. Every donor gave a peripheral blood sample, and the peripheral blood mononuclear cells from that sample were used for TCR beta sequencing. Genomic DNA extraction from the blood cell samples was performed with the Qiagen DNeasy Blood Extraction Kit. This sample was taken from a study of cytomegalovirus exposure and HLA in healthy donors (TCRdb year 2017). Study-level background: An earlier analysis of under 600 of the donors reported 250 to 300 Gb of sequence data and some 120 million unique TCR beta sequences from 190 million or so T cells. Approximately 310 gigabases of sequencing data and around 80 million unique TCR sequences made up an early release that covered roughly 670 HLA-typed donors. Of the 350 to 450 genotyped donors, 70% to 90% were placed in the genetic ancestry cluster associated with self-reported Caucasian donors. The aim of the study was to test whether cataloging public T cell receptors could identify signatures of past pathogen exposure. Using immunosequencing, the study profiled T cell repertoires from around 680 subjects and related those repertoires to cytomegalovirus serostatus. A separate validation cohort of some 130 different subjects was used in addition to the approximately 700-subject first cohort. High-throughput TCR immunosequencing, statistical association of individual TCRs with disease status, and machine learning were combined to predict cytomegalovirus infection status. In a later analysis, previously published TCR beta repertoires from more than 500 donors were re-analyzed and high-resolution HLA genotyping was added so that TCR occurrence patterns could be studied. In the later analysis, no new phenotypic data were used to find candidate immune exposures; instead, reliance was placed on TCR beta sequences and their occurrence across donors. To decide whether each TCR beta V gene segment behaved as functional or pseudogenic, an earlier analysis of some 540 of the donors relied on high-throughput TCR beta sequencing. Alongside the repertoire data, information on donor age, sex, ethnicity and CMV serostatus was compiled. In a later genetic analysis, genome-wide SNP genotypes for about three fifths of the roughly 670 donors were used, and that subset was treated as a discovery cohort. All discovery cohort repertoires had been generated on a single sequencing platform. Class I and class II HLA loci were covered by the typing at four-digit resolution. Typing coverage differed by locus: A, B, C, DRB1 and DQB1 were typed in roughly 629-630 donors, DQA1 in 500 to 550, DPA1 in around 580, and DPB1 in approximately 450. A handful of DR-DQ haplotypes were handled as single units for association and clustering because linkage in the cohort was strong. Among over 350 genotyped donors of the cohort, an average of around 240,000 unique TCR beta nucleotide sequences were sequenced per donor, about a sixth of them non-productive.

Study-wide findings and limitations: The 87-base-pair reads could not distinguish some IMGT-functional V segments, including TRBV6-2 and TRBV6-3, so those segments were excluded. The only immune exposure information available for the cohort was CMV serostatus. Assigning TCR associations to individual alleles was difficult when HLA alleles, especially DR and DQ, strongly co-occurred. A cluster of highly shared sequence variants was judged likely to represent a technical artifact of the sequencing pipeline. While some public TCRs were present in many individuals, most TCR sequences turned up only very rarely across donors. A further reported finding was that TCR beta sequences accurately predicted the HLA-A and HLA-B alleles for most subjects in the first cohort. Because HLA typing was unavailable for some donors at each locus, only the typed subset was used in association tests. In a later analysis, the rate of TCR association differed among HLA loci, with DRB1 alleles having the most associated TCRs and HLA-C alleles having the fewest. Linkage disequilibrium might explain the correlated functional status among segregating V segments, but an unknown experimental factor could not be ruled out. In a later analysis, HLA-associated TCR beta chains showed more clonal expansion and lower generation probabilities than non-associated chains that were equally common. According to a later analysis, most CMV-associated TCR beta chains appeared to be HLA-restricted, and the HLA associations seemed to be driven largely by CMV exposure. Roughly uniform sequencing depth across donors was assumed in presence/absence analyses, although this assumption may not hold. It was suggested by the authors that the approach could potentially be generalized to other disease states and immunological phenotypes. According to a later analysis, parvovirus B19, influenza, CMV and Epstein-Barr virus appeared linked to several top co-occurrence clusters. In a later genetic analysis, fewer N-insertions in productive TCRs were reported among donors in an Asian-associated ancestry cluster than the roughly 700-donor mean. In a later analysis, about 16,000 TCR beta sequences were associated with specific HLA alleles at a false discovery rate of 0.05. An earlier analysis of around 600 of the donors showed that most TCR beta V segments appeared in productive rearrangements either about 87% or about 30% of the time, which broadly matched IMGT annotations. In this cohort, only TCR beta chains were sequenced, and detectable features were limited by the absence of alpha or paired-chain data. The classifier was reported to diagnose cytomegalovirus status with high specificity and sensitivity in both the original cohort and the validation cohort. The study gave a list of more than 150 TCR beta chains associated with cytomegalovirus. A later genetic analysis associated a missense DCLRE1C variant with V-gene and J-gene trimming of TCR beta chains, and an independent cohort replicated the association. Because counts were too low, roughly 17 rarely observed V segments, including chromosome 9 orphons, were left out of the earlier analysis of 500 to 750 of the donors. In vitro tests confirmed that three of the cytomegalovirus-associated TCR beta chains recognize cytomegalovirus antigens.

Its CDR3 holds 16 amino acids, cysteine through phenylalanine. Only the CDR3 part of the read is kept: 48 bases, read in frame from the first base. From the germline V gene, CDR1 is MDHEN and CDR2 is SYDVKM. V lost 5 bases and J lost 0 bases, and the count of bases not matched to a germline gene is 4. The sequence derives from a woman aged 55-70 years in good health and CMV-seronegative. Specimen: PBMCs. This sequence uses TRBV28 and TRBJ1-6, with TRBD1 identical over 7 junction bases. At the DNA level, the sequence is TGTGCCAGCAGTGAGACAGGGAGCTCCTATAATTCACCCCTCCACTTT. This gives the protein CASSETGSSYNSPLHF.